This T cell receptor (beta chain) appears in the sequencing data of a study of shared clonotypes between healthy human individuals. Each subset's genomic DNA was split evenly across several immunoSEQ plates. Assay: immunoSEQ multiplex PCR; the TCRdb copy retains only in-frame clones and omits some. The sample shows a few million clones, around nine tenths of them seen only once. The germline CDR1 and CDR2 sequences are SGHAT and FQNNGV. This CDR3 has 15 amino acids. V was clipped by 2 bases and J by 7 bases, with 15 bases between them. The gene calls are TRBV11-2 and TRBJ2-1, with a possible D match to TRBD1 (6 bases). The sequence came from a man younger than 35 in good health. What was sequenced was naive CD4+ T cells sorted from blood. The subset is: CD45RA+ positively selected. This chain's CDR3 is CASSLQGQAGNEQFF. CDR3 coding DNA: TGTGCCAGCAGCTTACAGGGGCAGGCAGGGAATGAGCAGTTCTTC.